This TCR beta chain was captured by sequencing in a study of blood T cell repertoires in COVID-19. Across the whole study: T cells, B-cell-depleted T cells, or PBMCs supplied cDNA or gDNA.

The CDR3 runs to 16 residues. Germline lookup yields CDR1 MGHRA and CDR2 YSYEKL. V lost 2 bases to trimming and J lost 0 bases, with 10 bases between them. Sequenced by immunoSEQ multiplex PCR; TCRdb stores in-frame clones only, minus some. The sample holds roughly 100,000 clones, roughly 85% seen once. Only a few counts were recorded for this clone. The source of this sequence is a woman older than 75 with acute or convalescent COVID-19. What was sequenced was peripheral blood. The V gene is TRBV4-1, the J gene TRBJ2-2, with D perhaps TRBD1 (5 bases). CDR3 loop: CASSQQPGTNTGELFF. The DNA of the CDR3 is TGCGCCAGCAGCCAACAGCCAGGGACGAACACCGGGGAGCTGTTTTTT.